This T cell receptor (beta chain) is from a study of T cells after yellow fever vaccination. Study-level findings and limits: Clones that expanded after primary vaccination mostly reappeared after the booster (around 96% CD4, 75% to 90% CD8). The study found a weaker secondary response that peaked faster, day 5 versus 15. Just a small share of clonotypes turned up in the CD4 compartment as well as the CD8 compartment. The study noted that FACS-sorted repertoires could contain abundant clonotypes contaminating from the bulk population.

This clonotype was observed at least ten times. The target antigen is unknown. V dropped 0 bases and J dropped 5 bases, with 11 bases sitting between them. Germline-derived CDR1 and CDR2 are SGHRS and YFSETQ. CDR3 length: 15 amino acids. TCRdb reprocessed the 5' RACE reads with MiXCR, giving one entry per CDR3 protein. The repertoire holds approximately 120,000 distinct CDR3 sequences, with 7.4% as singletons. The sample here was CD4+ T cells sorted from PBMCs, taken approximately 11 days after the first yellow fever vaccination. The chain joins TRBV5-1 to TRBJ1-4; D not resolved. This receptor was identified in a man aged 18 to 30 who received the YFV17D yellow fever vaccine. CDR3 nucleotide sequence: TGCGCCAGCAGCTTGGGGCAGACAAGCAATGAAAAACTGTTTTTT. It is translated as CASSLGQTSNEKLFF.